One and the same sample provided the 26 T cell receptor beta chains below, sequenced in a study of molecular identifiers for immune sequencing clone quantification. TCRdb reprocessed the PCR reads with MiXCR, giving one entry per CDR3 protein. Here the sample spans some 94,000 distinct CDR3 sequences, around a quarter being singletons. Sequencing input: naive CD8+ T cells from blood, with Jurkat cell RNA spiked in. Subset specified: FACS-sorted CD8+CD4-CCR7+CD45RA+ naive T cells. The source of these receptors is a human donor in good health. Some libraries in this study had Jurkat cell RNA spiked in.

This clonotype has more than one count but fewer than ten. The chain recombines TRBV27 with TRBJ1-5; no clear D. This CDR3 spans 17 amino acids. Germline-derived CDR1 and CDR2 are MNHEY and SMNVEV (reference sequence). V shed 6 bases and J shed 2 bases, with 20 bases lying between them. The CDR3: CASSNHEGNPRNQPQHF. CDR3 coding DNA: TGTGCCAGCAGCAACCACGAAGGCAACCCACGCAATCAGCCCCAGCATTTT.

This sequence joins TRBV2 and TRBJ1-1; TRBD1 is a possible D gene (5 bases). Between the trimmed V and J ends, which lost 8 bases and 3 bases, there was a span of 16 bases. The CDR3 consists of 14 residues. Germline V gives CDR1 SNHLY, CDR2 FYNNEI. The CDR3 sequence is CASPWDGSDTEAFF. The CDR3 DNA reads as TGTGCCAGCCCGTGGGACGGATCGGACACTGAAGCTTTCTTT.

There are many counts of this clonotype. This chain connects TRBV5-4 to TRBJ2-5; 12 positions agree with TRBD2. CDR3 length: 14 residues. With 4 bases clipped from V and 4 bases from J, the junction kept 2 bases outside the gene matches. Germline-derived CDR1 and CDR2 are SGHNT and YYREEE (reference sequence). CDR3 in DNA: TGTGCCAGCAGCCTAGCGGGGGGGCGAGAGACCCAGTACTTC. This codes for CASSLAGGRETQYF.

The chain recombines TRBV27 with TRBJ2-2; D may correspond to TRBD1 or TRBD2 (6 bases each). The CDR3 has 16 amino acids. V was shortened by 6 bases and J by 1 base, with 15 bases between the two germline ends. Germline V gene sequence: CDR1 MNHEY, CDR2 SMNVEV (reference sequence). CDR3 in DNA: TGTGCCAGCAGCCCCCCGGGGGCAGAGAACACCGGGGAGCTGTTTTTT. It yields the protein CASSPPGAENTGELFF.

This clonotype has at least ten counts. The V and J genes are TRBV20-1 and TRBJ2-7; the D call may be TRBD1 or TRBD2 (6 bases each). Germline V gene data show CDR1 as DFQATT and CDR2 as SNEGSKA (reference sequence). The V gene lost 5 bases and the J gene lost 5 bases, with 22 bases spanning the gap. The CDR3 runs to 15 residues. CDR3 sequence: CSAPLRTGAWNEQYF. CDR3 nucleotides: TGCAGTGCTCCTCTCCGAACGGGGGCTTGGAACGAGCAGTACTTC.

This clonotype was detected many times. The chain combines TRBV7-2 with TRBJ1-5; D may be TRBD1 (5 bases). This CDR3 region has 13 residues. The germline V gene encodes CDR1 SGHTA and CDR2 FQGNSA. Deletions cut 4 bases from V and 4 bases from J, with 8 bases between. The CDR3 loop reads CASSWGENQPQHF. The CDR3 DNA reads TGTGCCAGCAGCTGGGGGGAGAATCAGCCCCAGCATTTT.

This clonotype was seen at least ten times. This sequence joins TRBV19 and TRBJ2-7; D is ambiguous. The germline V gene has CDR1 LNHDA and CDR2 SQIVND (reference sequence). Trimming stripped 5 bases from V and 2 bases from J, with 7 bases between. This CDR3 is built from 12 residues. Here the CDR3 DNA reads TGTGCCAGTAGTGTCGGAGCCTACGAGCAGTACTTC. Residues: CASSVGAYEQYF.

J is TRBJ1-5 and V is TRBV15; unclear D gene. The germline CDR1 and CDR2 sequences are LNHNV and YYDKDF (reference sequence). V dropped 2 bases and J dropped 4 bases, with 9 bases sitting between them. The CDR3 is 14 residues long. The CDR3 DNA follows: TGTGCCACCAGCAGATGGGCAGATAATCAGCCCCAGCATTTT. Amino acids: CATSRWADNQPQHF. Complete variable domain (other parts from reference TRBV15 and TRBJ1-5): DAMVIQNPRYQVTQFGKPVTLSCSQTLNHNVMYWYQQKSSQAPKLLFHYYDKDFNNEADTPDNFQSRRPNTSFCFLDIRSPGLGDTAMYLCATSRWADNQPQHFGDGTRLSIL.

There are many counts of this clonotype. The chain couples TRBV5-1 to TRBJ2-1; the D gene could be TRBD1 or TRBD2 (5 bases each). V lost 2 bases, J lost 8 bases, and 8 bases lay in between. Looked up from germline, CDR1 is SGHRS and CDR2 is YFSETQ. This CDR3 has 12 residues. The CDR3 sequence: CASSFGGHEQFF. CDR3 DNA: TGCGCCAGCAGCTTTGGGGGACATGAGCAGTTCTTC.

This clonotype appeared a few times. A much larger clone sits a single nucleotide away, making a read error possible. V and J are TRBV4-3 and TRBJ2-7; TRBD2 might be the D (7 bases). This CDR3 region has 16 residues. Germline loops: CDR1 LGHNA, CDR2 YSLEER. Between the trimmed V and J ends, which lost 0 bases and 3 bases, there was a span of 15 bases. The CDR3 sequence is CASSQEGGGADYEQYF. The CDR3 DNA sequence: TGCGCCAGCAGCCAAGAGGGAGGGGGAGCCGACTACGAGCAGTACTTC.

This clonotype was counted only a few times. The rearrangement links TRBV20-1 to TRBJ2-7, with D perhaps being TRBD1 or TRBD2 (6 bases each). V shed 6 bases and J shed 2 bases, with 14 bases lying between them. CDR1 is DFQATT, CDR2 SNEGSKA, per germline (reference sequence). The length of the CDR3 is 13 residues. CDR3 region: CSAGGFVPYEQYF. The CDR3 bases are TGCAGTGCCGGGGGCTTTGTACCCTACGAGCAGTACTTC.

This clonotype has just a few counts. The chain has TRBV12-3 or TRBV12-4 and TRBJ2-3; 7 positions agree with TRBD2. Unmatched junction bases numbered 11, after V lost 5 bases and J lost 3 bases. The CDR3 totals 16 residues. The CDR3 sequence is CASSGAPGGTTDTQYF. CDR3 nucleotides: TGTGCCAGCAGTGGCGCTCCGGGGGGTACGACAGATACGCAGTATTTT.

This chain joins TRBV11-2 and TRBJ2-1; TRBD1 agrees at 11 bases. This CDR3 is 13 amino acids long. Per the germline V gene, CDR1 is SGHAT and CDR2 is FQNNGV. V shed 7 bases and J 8 bases; nucleotides not matched to a gene: 4. The CDR3 region is CASTGQGDHEQFF. In nucleotides, the CDR3 is TGTGCCAGCACGGGACAGGGGGACCATGAGCAGTTCTTC. The full variable domain, its missing parts supplied by reference TRBV11-2 and TRBJ2-1, is EAGVAQSPRYKIIEKRQSVAFWCNPISGHATLYWYQQILGQGPKLLIQFQNNGVVDDSQLPKDRFSAERLKGVDSTLKIQPAKLEDSAVYLCASTGQGDHEQFFGPGTRLTVL.

This clonotype has a count of ten or more. The chain combines TRBV28 with TRBJ2-7, with D possibly matching TRBD1 (5 bases). This CDR3 region has 14 residues. The V and J ends lost 3 bases and 7 bases respectively, with 16 bases between them. Germline V gene lookup returns CDR1 MDHEN and CDR2 SYDVKM. The CDR3 region is CASSLPSQGVEQYF. CDR3 sequence (DNA): TGTGCCAGCAGTTTGCCCTCTCAGGGTGTAGAGCAGTACTTC.

The table lists this clonotype with a few counts. DNA of the CDR3: TGTGCCAGCAGTGGGTGGGACAGTGGGAAAGAGACCCAGTACTTC. Encoded protein: CASSGWDSGKETQYF. The chain is built from TRBV6-1 and TRBJ2-5; 7 positions match TRBD1. Germline V gene data show CDR1 as MNHNS and CDR2 as SASEGT. The length of the CDR3 is 15 residues. V lost 4 bases, J lost 3 bases, and 8 bases stayed unmatched.

This clonotype was seen ten or more times. Here the CDR3 reads CASSQDPTENQPQHF. CDR3 DNA: TGTGCCAGCAGCCAAGATCCGACCGAGAATCAGCCCCAGCATTTT. The chain joins TRBV3-1 to TRBJ1-5; D is undetermined. The V end lost 0 bases, the J end lost 4 bases, and 10 bases lay between the germline ends. Per the germline V gene, CDR1 is LGHDT and CDR2 is YNNKEL (reference sequence). The CDR3 totals 15 residues. Using reference TRBV3-1 and TRBJ1-5 for the parts outside the CDR3, the full variable domain is DTAVSQTPKYLVTQMGNDKSIKCEQNLGHDTMYWYKQDSKKFLKIMFSYNNKELIINETVPNRFSPKSPDKAHLNLHINSLELGDSAVYFCASSQDPTENQPQHFGDGTRLSIL.

The rearrangement links TRBV7-9 to TRBJ1-4; possible D gene TRBD1, 6 bases. Trimming removed 6 bases at V and 5 bases at J, with 10 bases between. The V gene's germline CDR1 is SEHNR and CDR2 FQNEAQ (reference sequence). This CDR3 spans 13 amino acids. The CDR3 DNA reads as TGTGCCAGCAGTCGGACAGAAAATGAAAAACTGTTTTTT. Amino acids: CASSRTENEKLFF. Supplemented by reference TRBV7-9 and TRBJ1-4, the full variable domain reads DTGVSQNPRHKITKRGQNVTFRCDPISEHNRLYWYRQTLGQGPEFLTYFQNEAQLEKSRLLSDRFSAERPKGSFSTLEIQRTEQGDSAMYLCASSRTENEKLFFGSGTQLSVL.

This clonotype showed up many times. The chain uses TRBV6-5 and TRBJ2-2; D not resolved. Germline V gives CDR1 MNHEY, CDR2 SVGAGI. V dropped 5 bases and J dropped 0 bases, with 16 bases sitting between them. The CDR3 runs to 17 residues. CDR3 bases: TGTGCCAGCAGTCCTCCGTTCACCCGAGCGAACACCGGGGAGCTGTTTTTT. Its protein product is CASSPPFTRANTGELFF.

There are a few counts of this clonotype. J is TRBJ1-1 and V is TRBV4-1; D is possibly TRBD1 (5 bases). CDR3 length: 15 residues. The germline CDR1 and CDR2 sequences are MGHRA and YSYEKL. Deletions cut 7 bases from V and 0 bases from J, with 15 bases between. DNA for the CDR3: TGCGCCAGCACTGGGGGAACAGTTATGAACACTGAAGCTTTCTTT. Protein: CASTGGTVMNTEAFF.

The CDR3 here is CASSPGVAISEQFF. Here the CDR3 DNA reads TGTGCCAGCAGTCCCGGGGTAGCGATATCTGAGCAGTTCTTC. The V gene is TRBV27, the J gene TRBJ2-1, with D possibly being TRBD2 (5 bases). V was cut by 5 bases and J by 9 bases, with 17 bases left in between. Per the germline V gene, CDR1 is MNHEY and CDR2 is SMNVEV (reference sequence). This CDR3 contains 14 residues.

There are many counts of this clonotype. The junction shows a germline mismatch at one end, possibly a read error. The chain links TRBV29-1 to TRBJ1-2; D remains ambiguous. CDR3 length: 10 residues. Germline CDR1 is SQVTM and CDR2 is ANQGSEA. The CDR3 loop reads CSVQESGYTF. CDR3 bases: TGCAGCGTTCAAGAGTCTGGCTACACCTTC.

The chain carries TRBV27 and TRBJ2-7; D is ambiguous. The CDR3 sequence is 13 residues long. V shed 3 bases and J shed 1 base, with 7 bases lying between them. CDR1 and CDR2 from the germline V gene are MNHEY and SMNVEV (reference sequence). The CDR3 DNA reads TGTGCCAGCAGTTTGTTGCGGTCCTACGAGCAGTACTTC. Translation gives CASSLLRSYEQYF.

This clonotype has just a few counts. CDR3 sequence (DNA): TGCAGCGTTGAAGCTGATTACGAGCAGTACTTC. Residues: CSVEADYEQYF. The chain joins TRBV29-1 to TRBJ2-7; D uncertain. V was cut by 1 base and J by 4 bases, with 5 bases left in between. This CDR3 has 11 amino acids. CDR1 and CDR2 from the germline V gene are SQVTM and ANQGSEA.

This clonotype was detected many times. This chain links TRBV6-5 with TRBJ2-3; 8 bases match TRBD2. The CDR3 sequence is 15 residues long. V trimming: 10 bases; J trimming: 5 bases; junction bases outside the gene matches: 14. CDR1 and CDR2 from the germline V gene are MNHEY and SVGAGI. CDR3 nucleotides: TGTGCCACCTCCCGATGGACTAGCCTTTTAGATACGCAGTATTTT. Translating gives CATSRWTSLLDTQYF.

This clonotype appeared a few times. The chain couples TRBV19 to TRBJ1-1; a weak D match, TRBD1 (5 bases). Deletions cut 2 bases from V and 4 bases from J, with 11 bases between. CDR1 LNHDA and CDR2 SQIVND come from the germline V gene (reference sequence). This CDR3 contains 14 residues. DNA of the CDR3: TGTGCCAGTAGTATATTGCCAGGGTTCACTGAAGCTTTCTTT. Protein sequence: CASSILPGFTEAFF.

There are many counts of this clonotype. The gene calls are TRBV6-5 and TRBJ2-5; no reliable D call. Germline-derived CDR1 and CDR2 are MNHEY and SVGAGI. The CDR3 is 15 amino acids. Trimming shortened V by 0 bases and J by 2 bases, and 10 bases separated the two germline ends. As DNA, the CDR3 is TGTGCCAGCAGTTACTCACGGCCGGATCAAGAGACCCAGTACTTC. Translated: CASSYSRPDQETQYF.